This T cell receptor beta chain stems from a study of blood T cell repertoires in COVID-19. Study in general: Collection of acute and convalescent COVID-19 samples took place in the United States, Italy and Spain.

In the original analysis: Amplification from reference gene primers served as the basis for estimated nucleated cell counts. Generated by immunoSEQ multiplex PCR, the TCRdb table keeps only in-frame clones and is missing some. The DNA gave D and trimming, while V, J and clone size come from that table. The data contain some 220,000 clones, over 80% of them singletons. For this clone: Additional DNA sequences in this sample encode the identical CDR3.

Germline trimming cut 3 bases from V and 6 bases from J; bases unmatched to any gene: 3. CDR1 SGDLS and CDR2 YYNGEE come from the germline V gene. The CDR3 loop spans 14 amino acids. The sequenced sample consisted of peripheral blood. This clonotype was obtained from a woman in her sixties or seventies with active or convalescent COVID-19. The rearrangement joins TRBV9 to TRBJ2-4; 10 bases map to TRBD1. CDR3 region: CASSARTGGNIQYF. The CDR3, as DNA: TGTGCCAGCAGCGCCCGGACAGGGGGAAACATTCAGTACTTC. Drawing the rest from reference TRBV9 and TRBJ2-4, the complete variable domain is DSGVTQTPKHLITATGQRVTLRCSPRSGDLSVYWYQQSLDQGLQFLIQYYNGEERAKGNILERFSAQQFPDLHSELNLSSLELGDSALYFCASSARTGGNIQYFGAGTRLSVL.